This TCR beta chain was recovered during a study of shared clonotypes between healthy human individuals. Germline V CDR1 and CDR2: MGHDK, SYGVNS. Between the trimmed V and J ends, which lost 9 bases and 4 bases, there was a span of 20 bases. The CDR3 has 15 residues. Positively selected for CCR7, the CD45RO-negative cells used as naive CD8 cells excluded terminally differentiated effector memory CD45RA+ cells. Profiled with immunoSEQ multiplex PCR; TCRdb holds only in-frame clones, not every one. The data show approximately 2,200,000 clones, approximately 94% seen once. Sequencing was performed on naive CD8+ T cells from PBMCs. V gene TRBV25-1 combines with J gene TRBJ2-3; possible D gene TRBD1, 6 bases. This receptor was obtained from a man aged 18-30 years in good health. Some clones in this sample may be carry-over from other donors' samples. The CDR3 DNA sequence: TGTGCCAGTCAACAATTCAGGGGTGGGCCAGATACGCAGTATTTT. It is translated as CASQQFRGGPDTQYF.